This T cell receptor (beta chain) was retrieved from a study of control samples from healthy donors and cancer patients. Profiled with immunoSEQ multiplex PCR; TCRdb holds only in-frame clones, not every one. The sample lists some 200,000 clones, around 94% occurring once. This clone was seen only a few times. Trimming removed 3 bases at V and 10 bases at J, with 15 bases between. Germline loops: CDR1 MDHEN, CDR2 SYDVKM. CDR3 size: 13 residues. V and J are TRBV28 and TRBJ1-1, with D uncertain. Sequencing was performed on blood. The TCR comes from a man aged 45-60 years in good health. The CDR3 sequence is CASSLTTLPLAFF. CDR3 bases: TGTGCCAGCAGTTTGACGACCCTACCTTTAGCTTTCTTT.